The clone carrying this T cell receptor beta chain came up many times. What it binds is not known. TCRdb redid the calling of the 5' RACE reads with MiXCR, one entry per CDR3 protein. This table has over 95,000 distinct CDR3 sequences, about 8.6% appearing once. The sample belongs to a study of CD8 T cells in ankylosing spondylitis. Findings of the study overall: In ankylosing spondylitis blood, a motif of roughly 8 highly homologous TCR beta variants appeared characteristic.

Germline V gene sequence: CDR1 DFQATT, CDR2 SNEGSKA (reference sequence). This CDR3 contains 13 residues. V lost 3 bases to trimming and J lost 2 bases, with 11 bases between them. The sample consisted of blood, either unsorted or a sorted T cell fraction (not recorded which). J is TRBJ2-7 and V is TRBV20-1; D gene ambiguous. This sequence originates from a male donor with ankylosing spondylitis or in good health (not recorded which). The CDR3 region is CSARKGYTYEQYF. In DNA form, the CDR3 reads TGCAGTGCTAGGAAGGGTTATACCTACGAGCAGTACTTC.